This note documents a single TCR beta chain sequence. Its antigen is undetermined. CDR3 length: 16 amino acids. Germline CDR1 is DFQATT and CDR2 is SNEGSKA (reference sequence). The data were taken from a study of T cells expressing NK-cell markers. Study information: Seven donors tested HCMV-seropositive and one tested seronegative among the eight sequenced. Study results and limitations: A handful of donors likewise had their CD3+CD56-NKG2C+ fraction led by these clonotypes.

5'RACE template switching with UMIs generated TCR beta cDNA. After re-calling the 5' RACE reads, TCRdb lists one entry per CDR3 protein, DNA absent. Its listing shows about 460,000 distinct CDR3 sequences. The rearrangement links TRBV20-1 to TRBJ2-5; absent DNA, TCRdb's TRBD2 call cannot be checked. This TCR was recovered from a woman aged 45-65 years in good health. Sequenced material: blood T cells: a sorted CD56 or NKG2C T cell subset, CD4+ or CD8+ T cells, or bulk PBMC T cells (not recorded which). CDR3: CSARDPTSGRWETQYF.